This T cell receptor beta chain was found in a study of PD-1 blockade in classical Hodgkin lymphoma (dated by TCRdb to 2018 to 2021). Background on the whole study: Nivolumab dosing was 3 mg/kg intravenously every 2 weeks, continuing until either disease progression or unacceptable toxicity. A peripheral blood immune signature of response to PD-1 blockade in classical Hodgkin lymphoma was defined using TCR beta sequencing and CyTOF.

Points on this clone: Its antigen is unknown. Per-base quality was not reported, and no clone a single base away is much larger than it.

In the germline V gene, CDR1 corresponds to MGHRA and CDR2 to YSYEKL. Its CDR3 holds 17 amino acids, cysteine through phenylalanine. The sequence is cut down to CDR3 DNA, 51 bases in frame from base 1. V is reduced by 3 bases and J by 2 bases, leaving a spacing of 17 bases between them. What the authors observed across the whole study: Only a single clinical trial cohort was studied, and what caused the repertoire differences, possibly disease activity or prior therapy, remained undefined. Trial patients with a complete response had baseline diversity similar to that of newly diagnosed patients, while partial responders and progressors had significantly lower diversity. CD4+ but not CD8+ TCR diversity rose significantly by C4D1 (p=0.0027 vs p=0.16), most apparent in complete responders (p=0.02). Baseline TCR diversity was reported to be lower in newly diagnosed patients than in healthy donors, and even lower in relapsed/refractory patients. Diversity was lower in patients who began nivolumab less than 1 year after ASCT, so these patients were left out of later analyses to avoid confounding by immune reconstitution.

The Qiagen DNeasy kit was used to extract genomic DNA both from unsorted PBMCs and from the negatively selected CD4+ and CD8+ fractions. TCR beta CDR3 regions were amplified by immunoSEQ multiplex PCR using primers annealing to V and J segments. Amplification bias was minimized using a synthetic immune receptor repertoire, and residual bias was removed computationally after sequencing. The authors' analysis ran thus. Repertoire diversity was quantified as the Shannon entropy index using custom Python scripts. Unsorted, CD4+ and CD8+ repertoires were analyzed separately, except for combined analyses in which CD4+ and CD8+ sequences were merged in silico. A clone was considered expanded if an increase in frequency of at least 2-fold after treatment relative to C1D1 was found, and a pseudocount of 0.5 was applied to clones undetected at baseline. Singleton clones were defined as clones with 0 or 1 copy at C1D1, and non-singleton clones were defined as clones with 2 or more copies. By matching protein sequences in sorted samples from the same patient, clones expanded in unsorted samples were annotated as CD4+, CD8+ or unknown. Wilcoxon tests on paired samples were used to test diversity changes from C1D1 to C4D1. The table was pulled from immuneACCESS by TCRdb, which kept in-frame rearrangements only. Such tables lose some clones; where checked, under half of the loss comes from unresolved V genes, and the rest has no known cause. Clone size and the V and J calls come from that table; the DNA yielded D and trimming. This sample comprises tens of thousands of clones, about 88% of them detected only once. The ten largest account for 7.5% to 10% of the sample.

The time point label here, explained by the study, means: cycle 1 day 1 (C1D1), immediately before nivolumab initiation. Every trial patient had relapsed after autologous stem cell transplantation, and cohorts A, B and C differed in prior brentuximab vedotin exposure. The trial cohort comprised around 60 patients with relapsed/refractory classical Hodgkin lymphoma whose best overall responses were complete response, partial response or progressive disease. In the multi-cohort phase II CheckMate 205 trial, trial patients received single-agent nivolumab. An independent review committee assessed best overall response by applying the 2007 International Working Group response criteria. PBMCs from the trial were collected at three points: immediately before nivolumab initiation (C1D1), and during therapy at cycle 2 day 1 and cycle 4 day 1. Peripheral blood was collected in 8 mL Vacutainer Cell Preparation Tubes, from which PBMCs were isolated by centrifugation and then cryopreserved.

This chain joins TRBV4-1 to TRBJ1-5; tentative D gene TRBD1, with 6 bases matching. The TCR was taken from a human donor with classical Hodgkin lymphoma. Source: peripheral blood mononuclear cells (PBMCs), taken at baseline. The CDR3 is CASSHLAGSGGNQPQHF. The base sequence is TGCGCCAGCAGCCACCTGGCTGGGTCAGGGGGCAATCAGCCCCAGCATTTT.